This entry concerns a single T cell receptor (beta chain). In the source study's methods: For nucleated cells, counts were estimated from reference gene primer amplification. The assay was immunoSEQ multiplex PCR, and TCRdb's table has in-frame clones only and misses some. For V, J and clone size, that table is used; D and trimming come from the DNA. The data show 60,000 to 80,000 clones, approximately 85% seen once. This sample is drawn from a study of blood T cell repertoires in COVID-19. The sequenced material came from peripheral blood. This clonotype was obtained from a man aged 50-59 years with acute or convalescent COVID-19.

The CDR3 DNA reads as TGTGCCTGGAGTCCCTTTAGCGGGGGGGGAAATGAGCAGTTCTTC. Residues: CAWSPFSGGGNEQFF. The gene calls are TRBV30 and TRBJ2-1; 11 positions match TRBD2. V lost 2 bases, J lost 7 bases, and 7 bases stayed unmatched. Germline CDR1 GTSNPN, CDR2 SVGIG (reference sequence). The CDR3 has 15 amino acids.